This T cell receptor beta chain was sequenced during a study of T-cell reconstitution after alpha-beta-depleted transplantation in children. The authors prepared the TCRbeta library with unique molecular identifiers. Via MiXCR, TCRdb re-called the PCR reads, giving one row per CDR3 protein. The sample lists 400,000 to 500,000 distinct CDR3 sequences; about a tenth were seen once. This clonotype was detected only a few times. The length of the CDR3 is 15 residues. The V gene's germline CDR1 is MGHRA and CDR2 YSYEKL. The junction had 4 bases not matched to a gene; V was cut back by 3 bases and J by 5 bases.

The receptor's source is a human donor who donated a stem cell graft to a child with acute myeloid leukemia. V usage is TRBV4-1 and J usage is TRBJ1-6, with 7 nucleotides matching TRBD1. The material was PBMCs from the stem cell graft donor, obtained from the stem cell graft. CDR3 in DNA: TGCGCCAGCAGCCAGGGACAGCAAAATAATTCACCCCTCCACTTT. It codes for CASSQGQQNNSPLHF.